The subject of this entry is one T cell receptor (beta chain). The sample is drawn from a study of blood T cell repertoires in COVID-19. The CDR3 consists of 15 residues. The ends were cut back, 3 bases at V and 4 bases at J, with 17 bases in the middle. The table came from immunoSEQ multiplex PCR; TCRdb's copy has only in-frame clones and leaves some out. The profile covers some 160,000 clones, with over 70% appearing a single time and around 8.7% taken by the ten largest. Sequenced input: peripheral blood. The rearrangement joins TRBV5-3 to TRBJ2-7, with D perhaps matching TRBD1 (6 bases). TRBV5-3 is an ORF for which the function is uncertain. The TCR sequence derives from a man between 45 and 60 years old with active or convalescent COVID-19. This chain's CDR3 is CARSSEDGQKYEQYF. CDR3 DNA: TGTGCCAGAAGCTCCGAGGACGGACAGAAATACGAGCAGTACTTC.